This T cell receptor (beta chain) is drawn from a study of blood T cell repertoires in COVID-19. Study details: Whether acute or convalescent, the COVID-19 samples came from the United States, Italy and Spain. PBMCs, B-cell-depleted T cells, or T cells provided the cDNA or gDNA that made up the material.

Looked up from germline, CDR1 is LNHDA and CDR2 is SQIVND (reference sequence). The trim removed 6 bases at V and 4 bases at J, leaving 5 bases unmatched. This CDR3 comprises 14 residues. Assay: immunoSEQ multiplex PCR; the TCRdb copy retains only in-frame clones and omits some. The data show tens of thousands of clones, over 90% seen once. Sequencing was performed on peripheral blood. The TCR comes from a human donor in a cohort sampled during active COVID-19. The rearrangement links TRBV19 to TRBJ2-2; TRBD2 matches at 7 bases. Written as DNA, the CDR3 is TGTGCCAGTAGACCGGGGGAGGGCACCGGGGAGCTGTTTTTT. Its protein product is CASRPGEGTGELFF. Based on the CDR3 plus reference TRBV19 and TRBJ2-2, the full variable domain is DGGITQSPKYLFRKEGQNVTLSCEQNLNHDAMYWYRQDPGQGLRLIYYSQIVNDFQKGDIAEGYSVSREKKESFPLTVTSAQKNPTAFYLCASRPGEGTGELFFGEGSRLTVL.